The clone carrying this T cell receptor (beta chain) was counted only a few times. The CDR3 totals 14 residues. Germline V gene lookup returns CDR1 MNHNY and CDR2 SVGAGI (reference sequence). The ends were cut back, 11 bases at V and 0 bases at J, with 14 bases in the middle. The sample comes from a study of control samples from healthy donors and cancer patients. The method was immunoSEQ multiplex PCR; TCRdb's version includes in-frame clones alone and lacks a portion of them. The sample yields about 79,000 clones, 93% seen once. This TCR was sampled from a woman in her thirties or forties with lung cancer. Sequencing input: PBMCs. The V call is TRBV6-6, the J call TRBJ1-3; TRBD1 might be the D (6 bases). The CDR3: CAHTDRSSGNTIYF. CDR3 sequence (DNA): TGTGCCCACACCGACAGGAGCTCTGGAAACACCATATATTTT.